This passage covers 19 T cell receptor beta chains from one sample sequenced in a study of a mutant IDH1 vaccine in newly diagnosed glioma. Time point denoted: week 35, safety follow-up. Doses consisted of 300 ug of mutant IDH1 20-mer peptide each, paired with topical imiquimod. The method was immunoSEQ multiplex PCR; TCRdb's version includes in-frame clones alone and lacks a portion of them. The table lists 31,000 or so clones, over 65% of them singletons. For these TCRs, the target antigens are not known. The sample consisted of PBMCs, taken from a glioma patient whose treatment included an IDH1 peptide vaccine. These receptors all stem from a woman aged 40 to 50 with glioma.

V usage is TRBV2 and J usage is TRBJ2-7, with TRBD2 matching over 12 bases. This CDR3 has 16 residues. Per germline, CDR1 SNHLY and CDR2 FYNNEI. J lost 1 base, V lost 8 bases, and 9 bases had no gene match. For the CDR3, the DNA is TGTGCCAGCTCTCTGGCGACTAGCGGGGGATCCTACGAGCAGTACTTC. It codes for CASSLATSGGSYEQYF.

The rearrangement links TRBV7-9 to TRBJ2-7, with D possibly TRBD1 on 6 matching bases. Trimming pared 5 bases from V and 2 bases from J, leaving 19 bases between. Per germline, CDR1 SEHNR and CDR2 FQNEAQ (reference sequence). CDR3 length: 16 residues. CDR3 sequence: CASSLSSQGYPYEQYF. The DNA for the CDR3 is TGTGCCAGCAGCCTTTCTAGTCAGGGGTACCCCTACGAGCAGTACTTC.

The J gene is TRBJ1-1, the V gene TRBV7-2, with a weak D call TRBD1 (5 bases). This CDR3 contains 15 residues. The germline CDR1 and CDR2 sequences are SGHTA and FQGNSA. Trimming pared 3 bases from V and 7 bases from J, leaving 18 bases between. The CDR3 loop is CASSFSPFTQDEAFF. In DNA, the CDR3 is TGTGCCAGCAGCTTCTCTCCCTTTACACAGGATGAAGCTTTCTTT.

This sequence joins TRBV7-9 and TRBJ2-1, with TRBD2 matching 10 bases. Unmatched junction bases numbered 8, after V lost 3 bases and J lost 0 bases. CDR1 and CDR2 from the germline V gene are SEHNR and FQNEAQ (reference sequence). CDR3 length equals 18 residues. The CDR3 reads CASSFQGLARSSYNEQFF. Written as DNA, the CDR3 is TGTGCCAGCAGCTTCCAGGGACTAGCGAGAAGCTCCTACAATGAGCAGTTCTTC.

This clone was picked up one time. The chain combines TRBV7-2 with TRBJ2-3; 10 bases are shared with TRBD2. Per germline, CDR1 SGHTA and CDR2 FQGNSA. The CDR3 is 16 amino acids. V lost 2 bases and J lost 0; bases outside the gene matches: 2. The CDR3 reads CASSLLAGASTDTQYF. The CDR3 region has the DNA TGTGCCAGCAGCTTACTAGCGGGGGCTAGCACAGATACGCAGTATTTT.

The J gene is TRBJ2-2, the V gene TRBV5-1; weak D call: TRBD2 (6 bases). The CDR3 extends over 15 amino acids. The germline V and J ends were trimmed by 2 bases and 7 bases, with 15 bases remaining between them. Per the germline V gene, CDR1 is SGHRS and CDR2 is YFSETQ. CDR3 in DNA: TGCGCCAGCAGCTTAATCGGGGGTCCGAGCGGGGAGCTGTTTTTT. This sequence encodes CASSLIGGPSGELFF.

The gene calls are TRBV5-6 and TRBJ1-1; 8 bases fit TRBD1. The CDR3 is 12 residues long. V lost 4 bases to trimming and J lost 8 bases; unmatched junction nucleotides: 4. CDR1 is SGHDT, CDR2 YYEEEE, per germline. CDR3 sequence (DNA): TGTGCCAGCAGCCCGACAGGGGTAGAAGCTTTCTTT. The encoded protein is CASSPTGVEAFF.

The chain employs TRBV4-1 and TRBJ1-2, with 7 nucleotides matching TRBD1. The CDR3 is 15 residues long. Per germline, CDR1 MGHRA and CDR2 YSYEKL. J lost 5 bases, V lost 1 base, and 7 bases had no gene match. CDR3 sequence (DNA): TGCGCCAGCAGCCAAGTGACACAGGGGCTGTATGGCTACACCTTC. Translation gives CASSQVTQGLYGYTF.

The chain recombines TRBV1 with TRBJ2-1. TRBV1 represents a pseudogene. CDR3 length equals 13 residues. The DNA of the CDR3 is TGCACCAGCGGTGAGACGAATCACAATGAGCAGTTCTTC. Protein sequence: CTSGETNHNEQFF.

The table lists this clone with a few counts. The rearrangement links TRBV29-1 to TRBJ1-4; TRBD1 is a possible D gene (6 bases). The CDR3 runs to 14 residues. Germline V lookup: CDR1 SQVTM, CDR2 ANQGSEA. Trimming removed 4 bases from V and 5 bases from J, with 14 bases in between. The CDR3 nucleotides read TGCAGCGTTGTACCCGGGAGGGGGAATGAAAAACTGTTTTTT. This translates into CSVVPGRGNEKLFF.

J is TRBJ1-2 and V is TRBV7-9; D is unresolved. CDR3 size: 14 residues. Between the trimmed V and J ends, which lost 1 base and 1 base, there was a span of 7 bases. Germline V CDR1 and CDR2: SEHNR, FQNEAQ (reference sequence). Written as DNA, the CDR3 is TGTGCCAGCAGCTTAGAAGTCAATAACTATGGCTACACCTTC. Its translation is CASSLEVNNYGYTF.

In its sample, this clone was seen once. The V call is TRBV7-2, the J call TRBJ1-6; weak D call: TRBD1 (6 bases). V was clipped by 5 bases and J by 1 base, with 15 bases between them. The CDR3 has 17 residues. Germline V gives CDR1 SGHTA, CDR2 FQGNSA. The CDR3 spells CASSRLQGGSYNSPLHF. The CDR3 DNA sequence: TGTGCCAGCAGCCGACTACAGGGAGGGTCCTATAATTCACCCCTCCACTTT.

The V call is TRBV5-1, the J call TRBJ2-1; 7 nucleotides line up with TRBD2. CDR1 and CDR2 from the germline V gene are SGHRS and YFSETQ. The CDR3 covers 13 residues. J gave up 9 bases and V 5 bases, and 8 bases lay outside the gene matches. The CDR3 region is CASRVTGEGEQFF. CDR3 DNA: TGCGCCAGCAGGGTAACGGGGGAGGGTGAGCAGTTCTTC.

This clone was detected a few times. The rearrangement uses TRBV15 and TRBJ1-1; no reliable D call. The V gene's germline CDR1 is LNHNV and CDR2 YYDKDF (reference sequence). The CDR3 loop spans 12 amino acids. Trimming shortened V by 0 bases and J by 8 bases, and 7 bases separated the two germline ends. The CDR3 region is CATSREGGEAFF. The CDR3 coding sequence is TGTGCCACCAGCAGAGAGGGCGGAGAAGCTTTCTTT.

The CDR3: CASSYPKGPEAFF. CDR3 nucleotide sequence: TGTGCCAGCAGCTACCCGAAGGGCCCTGAAGCTTTCTTT. This chain connects TRBV7-9 to TRBJ1-1; unclear D gene. Germline lookup yields CDR1 SEHNR and CDR2 FQNEAQ (reference sequence). Trimming took 4 bases from V and 6 from J, leaving 12 bases between them. This CDR3 has 13 residues.

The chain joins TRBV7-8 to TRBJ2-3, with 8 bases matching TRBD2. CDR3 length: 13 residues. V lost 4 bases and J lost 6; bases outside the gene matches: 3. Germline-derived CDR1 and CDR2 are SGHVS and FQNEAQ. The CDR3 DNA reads TGTGCCAGCAGCTCGGGGGGGCTCGATACGCAGTATTTT. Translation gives CASSSGGLDTQYF.

The CDR3 sequence: CASSSLAGGGETQYF. The CDR3 DNA sequence: TGTGCCAGCAGCTCATTAGCGGGGGGCGGAGAGACCCAGTACTTC. This chain uses TRBV7-2 with TRBJ2-5; 10 bases map to TRBD2. Germline assignment: CDR1 SGHTA and CDR2 FQGNSA. The V segment lost 4 bases and the J segment 4 bases; nucleotides outside the gene matches: 6. This CDR3 has 15 amino acids.

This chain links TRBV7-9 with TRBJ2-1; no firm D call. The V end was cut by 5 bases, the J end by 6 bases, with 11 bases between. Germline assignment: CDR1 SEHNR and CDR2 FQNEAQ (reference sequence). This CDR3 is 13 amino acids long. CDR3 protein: CASSTDRPNEQFF. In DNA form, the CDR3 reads TGTGCCAGCAGCACGGACCGCCCCAATGAGCAGTTCTTC.

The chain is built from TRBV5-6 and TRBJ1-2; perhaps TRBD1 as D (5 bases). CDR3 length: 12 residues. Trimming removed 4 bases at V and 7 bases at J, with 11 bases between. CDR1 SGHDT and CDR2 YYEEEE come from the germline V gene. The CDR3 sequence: CASSPWGGGYTF. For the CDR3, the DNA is TGTGCCAGCAGCCCCTGGGGGGGTGGCTACACCTTC.